The sequence of this T cell receptor (beta chain) was determined in a study of vaccination and CD4 T cells after COVID-19 (dated by TCRdb to between 2021 and 2023). About the investigation overall: Convalescent patients had a positive SARS-CoV-2 result on nasal swab PCR, and of these patients, several had mild disease and one had severe disease. The convalescent cohort comprised six males and four females, including two Hispanic individuals, seven Caucasians, two Asians and one multiracial person. Participants got two doses of the Pfizer-BioNTech BNT162b2 vaccine (n=8) or two doses of the Moderna mRNA-1273 vaccine (n=2). Post-COVID blood samples were collected from convalescent patients a median of approximately 100 days after diagnosis, with a range of roughly 30 to 161 days. Post-vaccine blood samples were taken a median of 72 days after the second vaccine dose, with a range of 14 to 241 days. For stimulating the cultures, overlapping spike peptide pools were used, derived from SARS-CoV-2 as well as from the common cold coronaviruses HCoV-NL63, HCoV-OC43 and HCoV-229E. Control cultures used a CEFX viral epitope pool as positive control, an HIV-1 Nef peptide pool as negative control, or no peptide. The spike-specific CD4+ TCR repertoire was compared before and after mRNA vaccination in approximately 9 COVID-19 convalescent patients and a handful of infection-naive healthy vaccine recipients.

Library creation used PCR. At the Johns Hopkins FTIC core, DNA from the cultured CD4+ T cells underwent TCR sequencing with the Oncomine TCR Beta short-read assay. The QIAamp micro DNA kit was used to extract genomic DNA from the cultured CD4+ T cells. Oncomine TCR Beta libraries made from cultured CD4+ T cells were pooled using unique dual indexes and sequenced on an Illumina iSeq 100. Under the source paper's analysis protocol: Non-productive sequences were filtered out, and CDR3s that did not start with C, did not end with F or W, or were shorter than 7 amino acids were discarded. Antigen-specific clonotypes were identified using the MANAFEST web application through comparison of peptide-stimulated wells with reference and other culture wells. To be called positive, a clone needed an FDR below 0.05, an odds ratio above 5, and a productive frequency above 0.1% in at least two of three replicate wells. Cross-reactive clonotypes were defined as significantly expanded in both SARS-CoV-2 spike wells and at least one common cold coronavirus spike condition. Levenshtein distances (stringdist) and unrooted phylogenetic trees (ape) in R version 3.6.1 were used to assess CDR3 homology. TCRdb reran the public reads through fastp at Q25 and MiXCR, keeping productive beta chains. Every entry covers one CDR3 protein and lists the most common genes and DNA from its rows. The V and J calls reflect TCRdb's pipeline rather than the authors' work. A total of about 15,000 distinct CDR3 sequences appear in this sample, about 53% of them only once. The ten top clones hold 4% to 5.5% of the sample.

To note about this clonotype: Its antigen target is currently unknown. Qualities for individual bases were not recorded, and no much larger clone is one base off.

Study-wide findings and limitations: The median count of SARS-CoV-2-reactive clonotypes went up from 20 to 25 after infection to 38 after vaccination, although the change was not significant. Among convalescent patients, a median around 83% of the SARS-CoV-2-reactive clones seen after vaccination appeared only after vaccination, which suggests priming specific to the vaccine. In convalescent patients, nearly all vaccine-specific clones (304 of 307) were found to be mono-reactive for SARS-CoV-2 spike rather than cross-reactive with common cold coronaviruses. Only a relatively small number of convalescent patients were included in the study, and early timepoints following natural infection were not analyzed.

The CDR3 has 14 amino acids, counting the end cysteine and phenylalanine. CDR3 DNA only is kept here, 42 bases in frame from base 1. The germline V end is reduced by 2 bases and the J end by 5 bases; junction bases left unmatched: 5. Via the germline V gene (reference sequence), CDR1 is LNHDA and CDR2 SQIVND. This specimen's treatment or condition label, interpreted: roughly ten-day PBMC culture with coronavirus spike peptide pools or control peptides (ViraFEST assay). To expand antigen-specific T cells with peptide pools and then pick out the expanded clonotypes through TCR sequencing, the study relied on the ViraFEST assay. The convalescent patients' positive SARS-CoV-2 PCR tests fell between March and December 2020, which was before the Alpha, Beta and Delta variants emerged in the United States. Each well held 2.1 million or so PBMCs cultured in IMDM containing approximately 5.3% human AB serum and approximately 9.8 IU/ml IL-2, with 10 ug/ml peptide pools added. Half of the culture medium was replaced with fresh IL-2-containing medium on days 3 and 7. After 10 to 11 days of culture, CD4+ T cells were isolated by negative selection with the EasySep CD4+ T cell isolation kit. Ficoll-Paque Plus gradient centrifugation was used to isolate PBMCs from whole blood, and the isolated PBMCs were then either used fresh or cryopreserved at -140C. Triplicate wells were generally used for each culture condition.

The sequenced sample was CD4+ T cells from blood, cultured in vitro, obtained before SARS-CoV-2 vaccination. The chain was built from TRBV19 and TRBJ2-7, and 8 junctional nucleotides match TRBD1. The TCR was taken from a human donor who had recovered from COVID-19. In nucleotide form, the sequence is TGTGCCAGTAGTATAACAGGGGGACTCGACGAGCAGTACTTC. This gives the protein CASSITGGLDEQYF.